This T cell receptor (beta chain) originates from a study of cytomegalovirus exposure and HLA in healthy donors. CDR1 and CDR2 from the germline V gene are SGHVS and FNYEAQ. The CDR3 is 17 amino acids. The V end was cut by 1 base, the J end by 2 bases, with 14 bases between. 13 Jbeta primers and 60 Vbeta primers were used for the PCR. TCRdb keeps only in-frame clones here, not all; method: immunoSEQ multiplex PCR. The sample carries 95,000 to 100,000 clones, approximately 80% recorded once. Only a few counts were recorded for this clone. This clonotype was obtained from a female donor in good health and CMV-seronegative. V is TRBV7-6 and J is TRBJ2-2, with a tentative D call TRBD1 (6 bases). The source material was PBMCs. The CDR3 DNA is TGTGCCAGCAGCTTAGTTTCAACAGGGTATAACACCGGGGAGCTGTTTTTT. Translating gives CASSLVSTGYNTGELFF.